This T cell receptor (beta chain) was sequenced in a study of CD8+CD57+ T cells in acquired aplastic anemia. Across the whole study: The average for DNA from sorted CD4+ and CD8+ cells was roughly 3 ug. The average read count for CD4+ cells in healthy donors was around 10 million. Study-wide results and limits: Shared by patients and controls, approximately 28 CD8+ CDR3s were abundant in patients. In CD8+ cells, Simpson's diversity showed no significant difference between patients and controls.

Germline V lookup: CDR1 DFQATT, CDR2 SNEGSKA (reference sequence). The CDR3 is 13 residues long. V dropped 0 bases and J dropped 9 bases, with 12 bases sitting between them. This clonotype was seen a single time. Its cognate antigen is unknown. For CDR3 and TCR beta VDJ profiling, genomic DNA was the template used. TCRdb independently ran MiXCR on the reads; one entry per CDR3 protein. The data hold some 210,000 distinct CDR3 sequences, with 61% observed a single time. This TCR was sampled from a human donor in good health. The sequencing sample was made of sorted CD4+, CD8+, or CD8+CD57+ T cells (not recorded which) from PBMCs. The V gene is TRBV20-1, the J gene TRBJ1-5, with unresolved D. CDR3 nucleotides: TGCAGTGCTAGAGATGACCCCCTCGGGCCCCAGCATTTT. Translated, it gives CSARDDPLGPQHF.